These 31 T cell receptor beta chains originate from one sample sequenced in a study of OX40 agonist ivuxolimab in advanced cancers. Clones were sequenced by immunoSEQ multiplex PCR, and TCRdb holds only the in-frame ones, with some missing. The data contain tens of thousands of clones, roughly 87% of them singletons. This sample comprised CD4+ or CD8+ T cells sorted from blood, obtained in a trial of the OX40 agonist ivuxolimab. The source is an adult with an advanced solid tumor such as melanoma, head and neck, liver or kidney cancer.

V is TRBV23-1 and J is TRBJ2-7; tentative D call: TRBD2 (5 bases). TRBV23-1 is an ORF; its function is uncertain. This CDR3 has 13 amino acids. V lost 4 bases and J 3 bases, leaving 10 bases between the germline ends. The CDR3 loop reads CASSRRRGYEQYF. The CDR3 bases are TGCGCCAGCAGTCGAAGACGGGGCTACGAGCAGTACTTC.

The chain employs TRBV28 and TRBJ2-7; 7 bases line up with TRBD1. The CDR3 runs to 14 residues. The V and J ends lost 6 bases and 3 bases, in that order; junction bases with no gene match: 8. Germline V CDR1 and CDR2: MDHEN, SYDVKM. CDR3 region: CASRRGTANYEQYF. Written as DNA, the CDR3 is TGTGCCAGCAGGAGGGGGACAGCGAACTACGAGCAGTACTTC.

This clone showed up just once. The chain couples TRBV6-5 to TRBJ2-7; D not resolved. This CDR3 contains 16 residues. Trimming pared 0 bases from V and 0 bases from J, leaving 12 bases between. The germline V gene encodes CDR1 MNHEY and CDR2 SVGAGI. The CDR3 bases are TGTGCCAGCAGTTACTCGTTGTCCGAATTCTCCTACGAGCAGTACTTC. The encoded protein is CASSYSLSEFSYEQYF.

The V and J genes are TRBV7-2 and TRBJ2-4; possibly TRBD1 for D (6 bases). The CDR3 sequence is 14 residues long. Germline V gives CDR1 SGHTA, CDR2 FQGNSA. Trimming removed 7 bases at V and 0 bases at J, with 10 bases between. CDR3 in DNA: TGTGCCAGCACACTACAGGGAGCCAAAAACATTCAGTACTTC. This codes for CASTLQGAKNIQYF.

The CDR3 DNA sequence: TGTGCCAGCAATCCGGGGGGGCGCTACGAGCAGTACTTC. This translates into CASNPGGRYEQYF. The chain links TRBV21-1 to TRBJ2-7; TRBD2 is the table's D call and was not checked against the DNA. TRBV21-1 is listed as a pseudogene. This CDR3 contains 13 residues.

The V and J genes are TRBV2 and TRBJ2-5; 10 bases match TRBD2. Trimming took 10 bases from V and 4 from J; bases not matched to a gene: 9. CDR1 is SNHLY and CDR2 is FYNNEI in the germline V gene. This CDR3 comprises 14 residues. Here the CDR3 reads CATAPIAGGETQYF. DNA for the CDR3: TGTGCCACAGCACCCATAGCGGGAGGAGAGACCCAGTACTTC.

This chain uses TRBV18 with TRBJ2-5, with 7 positions matching TRBD1. Germline CDR1 and CDR2: KGHSH and LQKENI. The CDR3 has 17 residues. The trim removed 3 bases at V and 5 bases at J, leaving 15 bases unmatched. CDR3 region: CASSPTDRRTGGETQYF. CDR3 in DNA: TGTGCCAGCTCACCTACGGACCGAAGGACAGGCGGGGAGACCCAGTACTTC.

This sequence joins TRBV7-2 and TRBJ2-7, with D perhaps TRBD1 (7 bases). Trimming removed 6 bases at V and 1 base at J, with 16 bases between. The CDR3 is 15 amino acids. From germline, CDR1 is SGHTA and CDR2 FQGNSA. CDR3 loop: CASRQGGGRSYEQYF. CDR3 in DNA: TGTGCCAGCAGACAAGGAGGGGGCAGGTCCTACGAGCAGTACTTC. Full variable domain (outside the CDR3, taken from reference TRBV7-2 and TRBJ2-7): GAGVSQSPSNKVTEKGKDVELRCDPISGHTALYWYRQSLGQGLEFLIYFQGNSAPDKSGLPSDRFSAERTGGSVSTLTIQRTQQEDSAVYLCASRQGGGRSYEQYFGPGTRLTVT.

The V gene is TRBV28, the J gene TRBJ2-1; 8 bases line up with TRBD2. This CDR3 has 15 residues. Germline CDR1 MDHEN, CDR2 SYDVKM. With 6 bases clipped from V and 8 bases from J, the junction kept 12 bases outside the gene matches. The CDR3 sequence is CASSLGGGRAYEQFF. In DNA form, the CDR3 reads TGTGCCAGCAGCCTCGGCGGGGGGCGGGCTTATGAGCAGTTCTTC.

The rearrangement links TRBV4-1 to TRBJ2-1, with TRBD2 matching over 9 bases. The CDR3 totals 19 residues. The junction had 18 bases not matched to a gene; V was cut back by 6 bases and J by 3 bases. Germline V CDR1 and CDR2: MGHRA, YSYEKL. The CDR3 nucleotides read TGCGCCAGCAGTCATCGGGGGCGGGCCGCTAGCGGGGACTACAATGAGCAGTTCTTC. The encoded protein is CASSHRGRAASGDYNEQFF.

The chain uses TRBV5-1 and TRBJ1-4, with D hard to call. Trimming shortened V by 4 bases and J by 7 bases, and 14 bases separated the two germline ends. In germline, CDR1 is SGHRS, CDR2 YFSETQ. This CDR3 has 14 residues. Here the CDR3 DNA reads TGCGCCAGCAGCCCGGGGAGTTTTGTTGAAAAACTGTTTTTT. It specifies CASSPGSFVEKLFF.

The CDR3 DNA reads TGTGCCAGCAGCGCCGGGACAGGGGGCTACAATGAGCAGTTCTTC. Protein sequence: CASSAGTGGYNEQFF. V is TRBV5-2 and J is TRBJ2-1; TRBD1 reflects the table's D call only, with no check against the DNA. TRBV5-2 is described as a pseudogene. The length of the CDR3 is 15 residues.

J is TRBJ2-7 and V is TRBV10-3, with 10 bases identical to TRBD1. The length of the CDR3 is 11 residues. Germline trimming cut 8 bases from V and 7 bases from J; bases unmatched to any gene: 2. CDR1 is ENHRY, CDR2 SYGVKD, per germline. In nucleotides, the CDR3 is TGTGCCATCGGACAGGGGGGGGAGCAGTACTTC. Its protein product is CAIGQGGEQYF.

J is TRBJ1-1 and V is TRBV4-1; perhaps TRBD1 as D (5 bases). Trimming left V 4 bases short and J 5 bases short, with 14 bases between. The CDR3 runs 14 residues. The V gene's germline CDR1 is MGHRA and CDR2 YSYEKL. CDR3 sequence reads: CASSRSGSRTEAFF. CDR3 nucleotides: TGCGCCAGCAGCCGTTCAGGGAGTCGGACTGAAGCTTTCTTT.

The chain uses TRBV6-1 and TRBJ2-1, with 14 bases aligning to TRBD2. The CDR3 runs 15 residues. With 8 bases clipped from V and 9 bases from J, the junction kept 9 bases outside the gene matches. Germline V gene sequence: CDR1 MNHNS, CDR2 SASEGT. The CDR3 nucleotides read TGTGCCAGCGGTCGACTAGCGGGAGGGCCGAGTGAGCAGTTCTTC. Translating gives CASGRLAGGPSEQFF.

CDR3 protein: CASCGQGWHEQFF. The CDR3 bases are TGTGCCAGCTGCGGACAGGGCTGGCATGAGCAGTTCTTC. The chain employs TRBV19 and TRBJ2-1; 8 nucleotides match TRBD1. The CDR3 is 13 residues long. V was pared by 9 bases and J by 8 bases, with 9 bases of the junction left unmatched. Germline lookup yields CDR1 LNHDA and CDR2 SQIVND (reference sequence).

V and J are TRBV21-1 and TRBJ2-2; the table names TRBD1, a call not compared with the DNA. TRBV21-1 is listed as a pseudogene. CDR3 length: 15 amino acids. For the CDR3, the DNA is TGTGCCAGCACCCGTGAGGGGGCAAAGGCCGGGGAGCTGTTTTTT. Translation: CASTREGAKAGELFF.

The chain carries TRBV23-1 and TRBJ2-3; TRBD2 aligns across 8 bases. TRBV23-1 is annotated as an ORF whose role is uncertain. This CDR3 is built from 19 residues. J gave up 1 base and V 3 bases, and 15 bases lay outside the gene matches. CDR3 sequence: CASSHLLGGRFSGTDTQYF. DNA of the CDR3: TGCGCCAGCAGTCACCTTCTTGGCGGGAGGTTTTCGGGCACAGATACGCAGTATTTT.

Notes on this clone: The sample has other DNA sequences that encode this CDR3 too. In DNA, the CDR3 is TGTGCCAGCAGTTACGATTTTCGGATGTATAATTCACCCCTCCACTTT. Protein product: CASSYDFRMYNSPLHF. V usage is TRBV6-5 and J usage is TRBJ1-6; unclear D gene. Germline lookup yields CDR1 MNHEY and CDR2 SVGAGI. The CDR3 consists of 16 residues. V lost 2 bases to trimming and J lost 4 bases, with 12 bases between them.

The chain has TRBV7-9 and TRBJ1-1, with D possibly TRBD1 on 6 matching bases. The germline CDR1 and CDR2 sequences are SEHNR and FQNEAQ (reference sequence). Trimming stripped 0 bases from V and 7 bases from J, with 9 bases between. The CDR3 is 13 residues long. In DNA form, the CDR3 reads TGTGCCAGCAGCTTAGCGAACAGGGATGAAGCTTTCTTT. This gives the protein CASSLANRDEAFF.

This clone was counted only a few times. V and J are TRBV6-1 and TRBJ2-1; possibly TRBD1 for D (5 bases). The germline CDR1 and CDR2 sequences are MNHNS and SASEGT. The length of the CDR3 is 15 residues. Trimming left V 4 bases short and J 4 bases short, with 14 bases between. The CDR3 region has the DNA TGTGCCAGCAGTGTGTCGACAGATCCTTACAATGAGCAGTTCTTC. This translates into CASSVSTDPYNEQFF.

The V and J genes are TRBV7-9 and TRBJ2-5, with D possibly being TRBD2 (5 bases). CDR1 is SEHNR, CDR2 FQNEAQ, per germline (reference sequence). This CDR3 comprises 14 residues. V lost 5 bases, J lost 3 bases, and 13 bases lay in between. The CDR3: CASSLLGQKETQYF. The CDR3 DNA follows: TGTGCCAGCAGCCTACTAGGGCAAAAAGAGACCCAGTACTTC.

The rearrangement joins TRBV5-1 to TRBJ2-1; unclear D gene. This CDR3 comprises 13 residues. V was shortened by 0 bases and J by 5 bases, with 6 bases between the two germline ends. CDR1 SGHRS and CDR2 YFSETQ come from the germline V gene. CDR3 loop: CASSLVRDNEQFF. CDR3 coding DNA: TGCGCCAGCAGCTTGGTCCGGGACAATGAGCAGTTCTTC.

The CDR3 protein is CASSRAGQPQHF. In DNA, the CDR3 is TGTGCCAGCAGCCGGGCGGGGCAGCCCCAGCATTTT. The V call is TRBV4-2, the J call TRBJ1-5; the D is unclear. In germline, CDR1 is LGHNA, CDR2 YNFKEQ. The CDR3 is made up of 12 amino acids. V was trimmed by 4 bases and J by 7 bases, leaving 8 bases between them.

This clone has a handful of counts. The chain is built from TRBV28 and TRBJ2-7; tentative D call: TRBD2 (5 bases). V lost 6 bases to trimming and J lost 2 bases, with 14 bases between them. Germline V gives CDR1 MDHEN, CDR2 SYDVKM. The CDR3 totals 14 residues. The CDR3 is CASSILPGTYEQYF. DNA for the CDR3: TGTGCCAGCAGCATACTGCCCGGGACCTACGAGCAGTACTTC.

This CDR3 is CASSLPLGVRSNQPQHF. CDR3 nucleotides: TGTGCCAGCAGTTTACCCCTCGGGGTCCGTAGCAATCAGCCCCAGCATTTT. The chain combines TRBV28 with TRBJ1-5; D is ambiguous. CDR1 and CDR2 from the germline V gene are MDHEN and SYDVKM. The V and J ends lost 2 bases and 0 bases respectively, with 14 bases between them. CDR3 length: 17 residues.

V usage is TRBV2 and J usage is TRBJ2-1, with 14 bases fitting TRBD2. The CDR3 consists of 15 residues. Germline lookup yields CDR1 SNHLY and CDR2 FYNNEI. Trimming removed 3 bases from V and 7 bases from J; junction bases left unmatched: 2. The DNA for the CDR3 is TGTGCCAGCAGTGATTGGACTAGCGGGAGGAATGAGCAGTTCTTC. This translates into CASSDWTSGRNEQFF.

This clone was seen once. This chain links TRBV19 with TRBJ1-1; D is undetermined. Trimming shortened V by 5 bases and J by 2 bases, and 18 bases separated the two germline ends. In germline, CDR1 is LNHDA, CDR2 SQIVND (reference sequence). The CDR3 covers 16 residues. The CDR3 sequence: CASSPQIRPTNTEAFF. The CDR3 nucleotides are TGTGCCAGTAGTCCCCAAATCCGGCCGACCAACACTGAAGCTTTCTTT. Looking up the rest from reference TRBV19 and TRBJ1-1 gives the full variable domain: DGGITQSPKYLFRKEGQNVTLSCEQNLNHDAMYWYRQDPGQGLRLIYYSQIVNDFQKGDIAEGYSVSREKKESFPLTVTSAQKNPTAFYLCASSPQIRPTNTEAFFGQGTRLTVV.

This clone has just one count. The rearrangement uses TRBV7-3 and TRBJ2-1; D not certain. CDR3 length equals 18 residues. Trimming took 8 bases from V and 1 from J, leaving 24 bases between them. Germline V gene data show CDR1 as SGHTA and CDR2 as FQGTGA. Here the CDR3 reads CASGYLGGGDLSYNEQFF. The CDR3 nucleotides read TGTGCCAGCGGATATCTTGGCGGCGGCGATTTATCCTACAATGAGCAGTTCTTC.

This clone was detected once. The chain uses TRBV28 and TRBJ2-4; the D gene is possibly TRBD2 (6 bases). This CDR3 is 15 amino acids long. The germline gives CDR1 MDHEN, CDR2 SYDVKM. V lost 6 bases and J 0 bases, leaving 12 bases between the germline ends. CDR3 nucleotides: TGTGCCAGCAGCACCCGGGGACTAGCCAAAAACATTCAGTACTTC. This sequence encodes CASSTRGLAKNIQYF.

This chain joins TRBV29-1 and TRBJ2-5, with TRBD2 identical over 16 bases. Germline V gene sequence: CDR1 SQVTM, CDR2 ANQGSEA. This CDR3 has 18 amino acids. Trimming at V came to 6 bases and at J to 2 bases, leaving 12 bases not matched to a gene. The CDR3 DNA reads TGCAGCGTCGCCACGGGACTAGCGGGAGGGGTTATACAAGAGACCCAGTACTTC. Its protein product is CSVATGLAGGVIQETQYF.